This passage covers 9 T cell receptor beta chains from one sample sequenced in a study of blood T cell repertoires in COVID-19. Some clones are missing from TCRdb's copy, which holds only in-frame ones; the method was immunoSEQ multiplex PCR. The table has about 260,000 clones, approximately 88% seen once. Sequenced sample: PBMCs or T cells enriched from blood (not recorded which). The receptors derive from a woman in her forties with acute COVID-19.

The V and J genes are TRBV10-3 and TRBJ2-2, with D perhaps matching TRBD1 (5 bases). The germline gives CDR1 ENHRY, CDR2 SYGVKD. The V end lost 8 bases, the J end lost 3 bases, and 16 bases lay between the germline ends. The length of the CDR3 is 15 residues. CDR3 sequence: CAIPVGRDYTGELFF. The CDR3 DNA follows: TGTGCCATCCCAGTAGGCAGGGATTACACCGGGGAGCTGTTTTTT.

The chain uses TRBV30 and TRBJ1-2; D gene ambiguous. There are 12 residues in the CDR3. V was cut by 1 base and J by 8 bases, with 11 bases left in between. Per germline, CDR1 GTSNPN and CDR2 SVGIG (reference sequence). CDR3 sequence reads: CAWSDNSPGYTF. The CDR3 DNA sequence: TGTGCCTGGAGTGATAACAGCCCGGGCTACACCTTC.

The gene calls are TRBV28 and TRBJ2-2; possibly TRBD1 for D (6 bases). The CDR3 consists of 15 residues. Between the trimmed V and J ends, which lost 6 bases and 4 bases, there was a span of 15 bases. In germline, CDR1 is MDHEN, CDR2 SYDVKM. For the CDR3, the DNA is TGTGCCAGCAGCCCCCTGGACAGTGCCACCGGGGAGCTGTTTTTT. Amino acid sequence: CASSPLDSATGELFF.

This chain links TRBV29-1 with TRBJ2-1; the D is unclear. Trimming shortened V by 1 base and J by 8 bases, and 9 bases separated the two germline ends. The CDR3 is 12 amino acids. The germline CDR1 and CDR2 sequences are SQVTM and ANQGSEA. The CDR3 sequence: CSVEGREDEQFF. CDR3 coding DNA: TGCAGCGTTGAAGGGCGAGAGGATGAGCAGTTCTTC.

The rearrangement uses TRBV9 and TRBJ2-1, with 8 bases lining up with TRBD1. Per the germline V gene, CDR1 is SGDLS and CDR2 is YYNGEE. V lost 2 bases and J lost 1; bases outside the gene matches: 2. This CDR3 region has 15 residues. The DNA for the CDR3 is TGTGCCAGCAGCGTTGACAGGGGATCCTACAATGAGCAGTTCTTC. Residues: CASSVDRGSYNEQFF.

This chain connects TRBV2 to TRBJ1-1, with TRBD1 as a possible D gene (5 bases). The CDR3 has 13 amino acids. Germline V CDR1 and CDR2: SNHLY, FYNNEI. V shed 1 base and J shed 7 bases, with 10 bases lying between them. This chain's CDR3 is CASSEDPGVEAFF. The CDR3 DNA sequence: TGTGCCAGCAGTGAAGACCCGGGGGTTGAAGCTTTCTTT.

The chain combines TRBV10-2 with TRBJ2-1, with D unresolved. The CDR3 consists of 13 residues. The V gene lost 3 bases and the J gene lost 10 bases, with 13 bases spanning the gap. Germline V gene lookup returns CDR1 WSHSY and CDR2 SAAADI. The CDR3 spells CASSDRTGTEQFF. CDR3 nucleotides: TGCGCCAGCAGTGATAGAACGGGTACCGAGCAGTTCTTC.

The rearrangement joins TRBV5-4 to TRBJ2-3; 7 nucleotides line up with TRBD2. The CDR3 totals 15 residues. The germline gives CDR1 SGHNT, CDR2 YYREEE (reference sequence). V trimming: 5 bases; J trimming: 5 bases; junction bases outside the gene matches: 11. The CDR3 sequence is CASRLSGVGRDTQYF. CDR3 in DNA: TGTGCCAGCAGGTTGAGCGGGGTCGGGAGAGATACGCAGTATTTT.

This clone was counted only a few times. CDR3 amino acids: CASSLGFGYEQYF. As DNA, the CDR3 is TGCGCCAGCAGCTTGGGTTTCGGGTACGAGCAGTACTTC. This chain connects TRBV5-1 to TRBJ2-7; D not certain. The length of the CDR3 is 13 residues. The ends were cut back, 0 bases at V and 4 bases at J, with 8 bases in the middle. Germline CDR1 SGHRS, CDR2 YFSETQ.